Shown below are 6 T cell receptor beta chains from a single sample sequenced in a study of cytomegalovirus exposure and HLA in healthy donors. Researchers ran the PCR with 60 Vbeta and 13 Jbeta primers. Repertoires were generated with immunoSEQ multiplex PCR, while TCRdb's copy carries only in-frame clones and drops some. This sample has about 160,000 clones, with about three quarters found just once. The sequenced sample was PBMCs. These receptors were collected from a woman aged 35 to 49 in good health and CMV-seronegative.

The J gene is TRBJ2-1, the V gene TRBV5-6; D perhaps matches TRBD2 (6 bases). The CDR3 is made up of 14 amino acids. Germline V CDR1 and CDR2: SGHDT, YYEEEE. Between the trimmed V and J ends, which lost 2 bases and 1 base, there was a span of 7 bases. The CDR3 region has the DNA TGTGCCAGCAGCTTTGGGGGGTCCTACAATGAGCAGTTCTTC. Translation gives CASSFGGSYNEQFF.

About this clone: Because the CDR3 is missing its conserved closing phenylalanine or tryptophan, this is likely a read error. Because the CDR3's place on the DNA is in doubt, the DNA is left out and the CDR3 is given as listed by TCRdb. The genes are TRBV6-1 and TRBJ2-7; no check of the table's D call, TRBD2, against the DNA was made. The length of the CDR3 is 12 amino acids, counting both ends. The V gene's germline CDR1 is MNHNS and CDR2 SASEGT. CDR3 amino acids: CASSEPYGGEGI.

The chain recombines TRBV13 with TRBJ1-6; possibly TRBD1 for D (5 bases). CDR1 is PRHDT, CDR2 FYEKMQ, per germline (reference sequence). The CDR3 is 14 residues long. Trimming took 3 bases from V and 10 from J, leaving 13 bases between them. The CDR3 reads CASSFRQSRSPLHF. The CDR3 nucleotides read TGTGCCAGCAGCTTCCGACAGTCTCGATCACCCCTCCACTTT.

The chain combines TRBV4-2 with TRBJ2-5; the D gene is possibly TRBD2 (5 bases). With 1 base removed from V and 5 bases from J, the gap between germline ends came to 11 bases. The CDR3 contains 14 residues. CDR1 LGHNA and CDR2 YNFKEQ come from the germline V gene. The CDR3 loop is CASSQGAGRETQYF. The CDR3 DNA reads TGTGCCAGCAGCCAAGGGGCGGGTAGGGAGACCCAGTACTTC.

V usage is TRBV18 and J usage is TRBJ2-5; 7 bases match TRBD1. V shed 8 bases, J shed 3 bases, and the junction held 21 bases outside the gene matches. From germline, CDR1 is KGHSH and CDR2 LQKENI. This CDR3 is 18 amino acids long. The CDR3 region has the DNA TGTGCCAGCCTACCCACGGTCCGGACAGGTCCCCGGGAAGAGACCCAGTACTTC. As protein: CASLPTVRTGPREETQYF. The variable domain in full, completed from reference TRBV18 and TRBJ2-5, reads NAGVMQNPRHLVRRRGQEARLRCSPMKGHSHVYWYRQLPEEGLKFMVYLQKENIIDESGMPKERFSAEFPKEGPSILRIQQVVRGDSAAYFCASLPTVRTGPREETQYFGPGTRLLVL.

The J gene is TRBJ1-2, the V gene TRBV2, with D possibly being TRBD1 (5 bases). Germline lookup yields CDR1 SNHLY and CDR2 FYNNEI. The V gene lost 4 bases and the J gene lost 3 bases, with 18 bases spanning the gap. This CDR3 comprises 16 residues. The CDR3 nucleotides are TGTGCCAGCAGTGTTTTCGGGGGTTCTACGGACTATGGCTACACCTTC. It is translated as CASSVFGGSTDYGYTF.